Each of the 18 T cell receptor beta chains below was sequenced from the same sample in a study of blood T cell repertoires in COVID-19. Clones were read by immunoSEQ multiplex PCR, and TCRdb kept only the in-frame ones, dropping some. The sample records over 65,000 clones, 65% to 90% being singletons. Sequencing was performed on peripheral blood. These receptors originate from an elderly man with acute or convalescent COVID-19.

The rearrangement joins TRBV18 to TRBJ1-1, with D unclear. Germline V gives CDR1 KGHSH, CDR2 LQKENI. V was trimmed by 6 bases and J by 3 bases, leaving 11 bases between them. The CDR3 is made up of 13 amino acids. The CDR3 DNA reads as TGTGCCAGCTCCCCCCCCAGTTACACTGAAGCTTTCTTT. Amino acid sequence: CASSPPSYTEAFF.

The chain combines TRBV7-9 with TRBJ2-5; 8 nucleotides match TRBD1. CDR3 length: 14 amino acids. The ends lost 3 bases at V and 5 bases at J; junction bases unmatched: 5. Germline values: CDR1 SEHNR, CDR2 FQNEAQ (reference sequence). The CDR3 region is CASSFRTGLETQYF. CDR3 in DNA: TGTGCCAGCAGCTTTCGGACAGGGCTGGAGACCCAGTACTTC.

V usage is TRBV6-6 and J usage is TRBJ2-5; a possible D gene is TRBD1 (6 bases). CDR3 length: 13 residues. Germline loops: CDR1 MNHNY, CDR2 SVGAGI (reference sequence). V was clipped by 7 bases and J by 3 bases, with 12 bases between them. DNA for the CDR3: TGTGCCAGCACTCCGGGACAAAAAGAGACCCAGTACTTC. It specifies CASTPGQKETQYF.

The V and J genes are TRBV19 and TRBJ1-5, with TRBD1 matching over 11 bases. CDR3 size: 14 residues. Germline loops: CDR1 LNHDA, CDR2 SQIVND (reference sequence). With 6 bases clipped from V and 5 bases from J, the junction kept 3 bases outside the gene matches. CDR3 sequence (DNA): TGTGCCAGTAGGGGGACAGGGGGGGATCAGCCCCAGCATTTT. As protein: CASRGTGGDQPQHF.

The V gene is TRBV10-2, the J gene TRBJ2-3, with TRBD2 matching over 8 bases. Germline loops: CDR1 WSHSY, CDR2 SAAADI. The CDR3 is 16 amino acids. V gave up 6 bases and J gave up 1 base; unmatched junction bases: 9. CDR3 region: CASRGEAGDGTDTQYF. The CDR3 DNA is TGCGCCAGCAGGGGAGAAGCGGGAGATGGCACAGATACGCAGTATTTT.

V and J are TRBV3-1 (or the pseudogene TRBV3-2) and TRBJ2-1; 9 nucleotides align to TRBD1. Germline V lookup: CDR1 LGHDT, CDR2 YNNKEL (reference sequence). CDR3 length: 17 residues. The V gene end was trimmed by 6 bases and the J gene end by 1 base; junction bases not matched to a gene: 10. CDR3 in DNA: TGTGCCAGCAGTCCATTAACAGGGGGCACGTCCTACAATGAGCAGTTCTTC. Protein product: CASSPLTGGTSYNEQFF.

The chain couples TRBV9 to TRBJ1-1; no clear D. The germline gives CDR1 SGDLS, CDR2 YYNGEE. The CDR3 runs 14 residues. Trimming left V 2 bases short and J 4 bases short, with 12 bases between. The CDR3 loop is CASSVQSEGTEAFF. The CDR3 DNA reads as TGTGCCAGCAGCGTCCAATCAGAGGGCACTGAAGCTTTCTTT.

This chain connects TRBV5-5 to TRBJ1-1; D is uncertain. Per germline, CDR1 SGHKS and CDR2 YYEKEE (reference sequence). CDR3 size: 15 residues. V lost 1 base to trimming and J lost 0 bases, with 10 bases between them. CDR3 region: CASSLSRTMNTEAFF. The CDR3 region has the DNA TGTGCCAGCAGCTTGTCGAGAACGATGAACACTGAAGCTTTCTTT.

This sequence joins TRBV7-9 and TRBJ2-7; 9 nucleotides align to TRBD1. This CDR3 comprises 14 residues. Germline V lookup: CDR1 SEHNR, CDR2 FQNEAQ (reference sequence). V lost 4 bases and J lost 2; bases outside the gene matches: 3. The CDR3 DNA is TGTGCCAGCAGCTCTCGGACAGGGGCCTACGAGCAGTACTTC. It specifies CASSSRTGAYEQYF.

The chain joins TRBV28 to TRBJ2-1; 12 bases are a match to TRBD1. The germline CDR1 and CDR2 sequences are MDHEN and SYDVKM. V lost 5 bases, J lost 10 bases, and 9 bases stayed unmatched. The CDR3 contains 15 residues. The CDR3 sequence is CASSLPGQGAYEQFF. The CDR3 DNA reads TGTGCCAGCAGTCTACCGGGACAGGGGGCGTACGAGCAGTTCTTC.

This clone was counted once. This sample also contains other DNA sequences that code for the same CDR3. The chain links TRBV5-1 to TRBJ1-5; 7 nucleotides line up with TRBD1. Germline CDR1 reads SGHRS; CDR2 reads YFSETQ. The CDR3 totals 14 residues. V trimming: 0 bases; J trimming: 5 bases; junction bases outside the gene matches: 2. CDR3 region: CASSLGGGDQPQHF. DNA for the CDR3: TGCGCCAGCAGCTTGGGAGGGGGCGATCAGCCCCAGCATTTT.

The chain links TRBV10-3 to TRBJ1-1; 11 bases fit TRBD1. Germline lookup yields CDR1 ENHRY and CDR2 SYGVKD. The CDR3 length is 16 residues. J lost 1 base, V lost 2 bases, and 3 bases had no gene match. The CDR3 region is CAISEGQGASNTEAFF. The CDR3 DNA follows: TGTGCCATCAGTGAGGGACAGGGGGCTTCGAACACTGAAGCTTTCTTT.

The chain carries TRBV7-2 and TRBJ1-1; possible D gene TRBD1, 6 bases. Per the germline V gene, CDR1 is SGHTA and CDR2 is FQGNSA. This CDR3 region has 15 residues. Deletions cut 5 bases from V and 0 bases from J, with 13 bases between. The CDR3 reads CASSSQGLMNTEAFF. CDR3 coding DNA: TGTGCCAGCAGCAGTCAGGGGCTAATGAACACTGAAGCTTTCTTT.

This sequence joins TRBV12-5 and TRBJ1-6; a possible D gene is TRBD1 (6 bases). Germline V lookup: CDR1 LGHNT, CDR2 FRNRAP. This CDR3 contains 15 residues. V was cut by 3 bases and J by 7 bases, with 13 bases left in between. CDR3 amino acids: CASGLVQGPNSPLHF. DNA of the CDR3: TGTGCTAGTGGTTTAGTACAGGGCCCAAATTCACCCCTCCACTTT.

The chain recombines TRBV7-9 with TRBJ1-3; maybe TRBD1 (5 bases). V was clipped by 3 bases and J by 0 bases, with 9 bases between them. The CDR3 spans 15 residues. Germline-derived CDR1 and CDR2 are SEHNR and FQNEAQ (reference sequence). The CDR3 is CASSLAGLSGNTIYF. The CDR3 DNA reads as TGTGCCAGCAGCTTGGCAGGGCTCTCTGGAAACACCATATATTTT.

The chain uses TRBV18 and TRBJ2-2, with a tentative D call TRBD2 (6 bases). CDR1 is KGHSH and CDR2 is LQKENI in the germline V gene. The CDR3 totals 14 residues. Trimming took 6 bases from V and 3 from J, leaving 11 bases between them. The CDR3 DNA reads TGTGCCAGCTCCTCGGGACTCTACACCGGGGAGCTGTTTTTT. It encodes CASSSGLYTGELFF.

V is TRBV28 and J is TRBJ2-2, with TRBD1 identical over 11 bases. This CDR3 has 18 residues. V gave up 4 bases and J gave up 6 bases; unmatched junction bases: 13. CDR1 and CDR2 (germline): MDHEN, SYDVKM. CDR3 loop: CASSSGGLLGQGAGELFF. CDR3 sequence (DNA): TGTGCCAGCAGTTCAGGGGGTTTGCTGGGACAGGGGGCCGGGGAGCTGTTTTTT.

This clone showed up just once. The V call is TRBV28, the J call TRBJ1-2; 7 nucleotides align to TRBD1. Trimming removed 2 bases from V and 4 bases from J; junction bases left unmatched: 7. The CDR3 loop spans 15 amino acids. Germline CDR1 and CDR2: MDHEN and SYDVKM. CDR3 loop: CASSLIGTELYGYTF. The CDR3 bases are TGTGCCAGCAGTTTAATTGGGACAGAGCTCTATGGCTACACCTTC.